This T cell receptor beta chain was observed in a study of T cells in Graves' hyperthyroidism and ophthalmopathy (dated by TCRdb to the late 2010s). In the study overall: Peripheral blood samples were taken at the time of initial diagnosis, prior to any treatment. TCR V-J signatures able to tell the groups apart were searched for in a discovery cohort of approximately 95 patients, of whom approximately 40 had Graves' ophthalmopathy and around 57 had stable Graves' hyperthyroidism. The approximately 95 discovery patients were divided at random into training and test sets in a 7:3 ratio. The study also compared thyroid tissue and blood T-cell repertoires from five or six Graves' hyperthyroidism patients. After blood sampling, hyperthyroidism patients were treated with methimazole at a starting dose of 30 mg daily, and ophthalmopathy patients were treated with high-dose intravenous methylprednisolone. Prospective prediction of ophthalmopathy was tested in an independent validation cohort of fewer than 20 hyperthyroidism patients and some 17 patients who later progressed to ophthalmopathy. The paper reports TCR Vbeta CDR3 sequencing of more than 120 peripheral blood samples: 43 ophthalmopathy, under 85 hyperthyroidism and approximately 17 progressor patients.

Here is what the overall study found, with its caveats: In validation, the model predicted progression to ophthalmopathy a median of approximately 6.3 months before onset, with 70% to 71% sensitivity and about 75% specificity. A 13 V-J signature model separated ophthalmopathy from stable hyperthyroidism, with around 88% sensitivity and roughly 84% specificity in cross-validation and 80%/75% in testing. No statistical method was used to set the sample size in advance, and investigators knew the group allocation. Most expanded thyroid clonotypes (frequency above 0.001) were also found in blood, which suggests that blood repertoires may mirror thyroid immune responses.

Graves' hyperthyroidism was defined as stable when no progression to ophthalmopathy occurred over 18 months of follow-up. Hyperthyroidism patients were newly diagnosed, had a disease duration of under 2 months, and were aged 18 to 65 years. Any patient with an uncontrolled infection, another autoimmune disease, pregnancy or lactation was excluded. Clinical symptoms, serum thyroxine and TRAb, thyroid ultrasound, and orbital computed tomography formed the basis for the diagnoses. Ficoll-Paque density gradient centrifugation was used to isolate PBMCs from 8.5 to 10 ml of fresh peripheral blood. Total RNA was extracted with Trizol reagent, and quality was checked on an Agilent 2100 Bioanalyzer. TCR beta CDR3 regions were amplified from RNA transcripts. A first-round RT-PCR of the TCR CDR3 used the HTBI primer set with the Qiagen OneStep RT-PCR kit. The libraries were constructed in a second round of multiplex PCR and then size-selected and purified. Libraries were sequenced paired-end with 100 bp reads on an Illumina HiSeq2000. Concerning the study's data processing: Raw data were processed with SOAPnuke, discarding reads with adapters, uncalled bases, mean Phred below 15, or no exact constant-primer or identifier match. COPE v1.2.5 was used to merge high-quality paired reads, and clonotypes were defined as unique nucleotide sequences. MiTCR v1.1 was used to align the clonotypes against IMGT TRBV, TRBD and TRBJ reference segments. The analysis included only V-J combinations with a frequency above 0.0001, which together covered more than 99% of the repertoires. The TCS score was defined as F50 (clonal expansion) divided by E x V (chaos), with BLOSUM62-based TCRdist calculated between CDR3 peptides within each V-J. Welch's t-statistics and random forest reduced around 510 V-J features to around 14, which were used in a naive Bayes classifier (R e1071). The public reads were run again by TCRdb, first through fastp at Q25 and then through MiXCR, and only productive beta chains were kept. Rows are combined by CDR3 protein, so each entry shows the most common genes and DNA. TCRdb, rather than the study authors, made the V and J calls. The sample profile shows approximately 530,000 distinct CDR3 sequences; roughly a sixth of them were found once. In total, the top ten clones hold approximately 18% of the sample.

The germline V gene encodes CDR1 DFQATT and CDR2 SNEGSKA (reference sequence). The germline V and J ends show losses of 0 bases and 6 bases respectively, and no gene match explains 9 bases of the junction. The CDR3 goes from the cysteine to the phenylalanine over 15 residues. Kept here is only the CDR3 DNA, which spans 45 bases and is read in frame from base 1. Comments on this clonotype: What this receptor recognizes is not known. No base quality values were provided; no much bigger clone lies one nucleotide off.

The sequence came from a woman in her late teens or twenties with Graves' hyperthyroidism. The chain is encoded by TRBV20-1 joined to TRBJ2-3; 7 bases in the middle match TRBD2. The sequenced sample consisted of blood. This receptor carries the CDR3 CSARDIRGERDTQYF. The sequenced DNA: TGCAGTGCTAGAGATATACGGGGGGAGCGGGATACGCAGTATTTT.